This TCR beta chain comes out of a study of tumor and adjacent non-tumor tissue in lung cancer. Study-wide context: Each sample yielded 3.5 million to 5 million productive TCRbeta reads on average.

Three rounds of nested PCR, following a modified ARM-PCR protocol, produced the TCRbeta library. Each CDR3 protein is one row after TCRdb ran MiXCR on the multiplex PCR reads. The sample comprises about 60,000 distinct CDR3 sequences, about 55% of which are singletons, and about 32% rests with the top ten. This clonotype was counted many times. Its antigen remains unidentified. Trimming pared 4 bases from V and 0 bases from J, leaving 12 bases between. The CDR3 has 16 amino acids. Germline V CDR1 and CDR2: MDHEN, SYDVKM. Findings and limits, study-wide: Tumor repertoires had a smaller top 100 clone share than normal lung.

This sample's RNA came from whole unsorted tissue. The normal lung tissue was taken more than 3 cm from the tumor edge. The genes are TRBV28 and TRBJ1-4; D might be TRBD1 (6 bases). The source material was distant non-tumor lung tissue. This receptor was identified in a man between 65 and 80 years old with non-small cell lung cancer. The CDR3 sequence: CASSSQGMATNEKLFF. CDR3 in DNA: TGTGCCAGCAGTTCTCAGGGGATGGCAACTAATGAAAAACTGTTTTTT.